This T cell receptor beta chain was identified during a study of blood T cells in healthy people across ages. Germline V gene sequence: CDR1 SGHRS, CDR2 YFSETQ. J was trimmed by 1 base and V by 0 bases; bases with no gene match: 14. The CDR3 runs 19 residues. Each donor was a healthy Caucasian individual from Russia, aged 6 to 90. Together with a sample-barcoded 5' primer, a J-beta primer mix was included in a second PCR lasting about 7 to 11 cycles. TCRdb analysed the 5' RACE reads with MiXCR anew, one entry per CDR3 protein. This table has 920,000 or so distinct CDR3 sequences, 35% to 50% appearing once.

This sequence was found in a woman aged 60-75 years in good health. Specimen: blood. The J gene is TRBJ2-3, the V gene TRBV5-1; TRBD1 matches 7 bases. CDR3 in amino acids: CASSLEGRPGGGGTDTQYF. The CDR3 coding sequence is TGCGCCAGCAGCTTGGAGGGTCGGCCAGGGGGTGGTGGCACAGATACGCAGTATTTT.